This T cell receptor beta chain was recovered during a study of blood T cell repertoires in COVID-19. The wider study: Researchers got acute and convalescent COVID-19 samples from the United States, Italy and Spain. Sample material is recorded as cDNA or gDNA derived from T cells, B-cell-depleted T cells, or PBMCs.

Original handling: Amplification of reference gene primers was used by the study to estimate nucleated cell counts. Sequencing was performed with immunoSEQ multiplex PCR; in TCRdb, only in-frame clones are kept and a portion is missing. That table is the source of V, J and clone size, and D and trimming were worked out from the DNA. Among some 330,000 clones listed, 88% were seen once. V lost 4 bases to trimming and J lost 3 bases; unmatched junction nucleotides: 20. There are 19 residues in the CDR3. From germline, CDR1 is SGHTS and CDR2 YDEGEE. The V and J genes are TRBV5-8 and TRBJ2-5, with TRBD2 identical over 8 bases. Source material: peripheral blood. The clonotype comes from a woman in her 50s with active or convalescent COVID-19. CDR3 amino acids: CASSPGVAGYPGGEETQYF. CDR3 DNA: TGTGCCAGCAGCCCCGGGGTAGCGGGGTACCCTGGGGGAGAAGAGACCCAGTACTTC.